These T cell receptor beta chains were read from a single sample in a study of T cell repertoires in cytomegalovirus infection. TCRdb called the reads again in MiXCR, with one record for every CDR3 protein. Of about 200,000 distinct CDR3 sequences listed, approximately 9.6% are singletons. Sequencing input: PBMCs. The receptor set was obtained from a human donor in good health (CMV status not recorded). Some clones in this sample may be carry-over from other donors' samples. Each CDR3 is given with its conserved first and last residue. The order of the fields is J gene, clone size, D gene, V gene, CDR3 DNA, CDR3 protein. The D gene is left open where the match is weak. The size field is filled for only some rows; it gives once, few, many or a size class.

TRBJ1-2 | few | TRBD1 | TRBV27 | TGTGCCAGCAGTCCCGGGACAGGGGCTGGCTACACCTTC | CASSPGTGAGYTF
TRBJ1-1 | many | NA | TRBV7-2 | TGTGCCAGCAGCATACGAGCCGGGACCCCGTACACTGAAGCTTTCTTT | CASSIRAGTPYTEAFF
TRBJ1-2 | many | NA | TRBV5-6 | TGTGCCAGCAGCGCCAGTCGGCTCTATGGCTACACCTTC | CASSASRLYGYTF
TRBJ1-2 | many | NA | TRBV7-2 | TGTGCCAGCAGCTACAATAACTATGGCTACACCTTC | CASSYNNYGYTF
TRBJ2-2 | many | NA | TRBV12-3/TRBV12-4 | TGTGCCAGCAGCGAAACCCCCACCGGGGAGCTGTTTTTT | CASSETPTGELFF
TRBJ1-2 | many | NA | TRBV7-2 | TGTGCCAGCAGCTTAAGAATACGGCAGGGCGGATATGGCTACACCTTC | CASSLRIRQGGYGYTF
TRBJ2-5 | few | NA | TRBV5-5 | TGTGCCAGCAGCTACGGGGCACAAGAGACCCAGTACTTC | CASSYGAQETQYF
TRBJ1-5 | many | NA | TRBV28 | TGTGCCAGCAGTTTATCGACAGGTCTCAATCAGCCCCAGCATTTT | CASSLSTGLNQPQHF
TRBJ2-1 | many | NA | TRBV7-2 | TGTGCCAGCAGCTTAACACTAGCTGACGAGCAGTTCTTC | CASSLTLADEQFF
TRBJ1-1 | many | NA | TRBV7-9 | TGTGCCAGCAGCGCGGGGAGGGAGAACACTGAAGCTTTCTTT | CASSAGRENTEAFF
TRBJ2-2 | NA | TRBD1 | TRBV6-2/TRBV6-3 | TGTGCCAGCAGTCGGTTGGGACAGGGATACCGGGAGCTGTTTTTT | CASSRLGQGYRELFF
TRBJ2-7 | few | NA | TRBV29-1 | TGCAGCGTTGATATTGGGTGGGGGCAGTACTTC | CSVDIGWGQYF
TRBJ1-1 | many | NA | TRBV7-2 | TGTGCCAGCAGCTTGGACAACCGGGTCAGCACTGAAGCTTTCTTT | CASSLDNRVSTEAFF
TRBJ1-5 | few | TRBD1 | TRBV15 | TGTGCCACCAGCAGAGGAGGACAGGGGTATCAGCCCCAGCATTTT | CATSRGGQGYQPQHF
TRBJ1-4 | many | NA | TRBV10-3 | TGTGCCATCAGTGAGTCGCCAGCAACTAATGAAAAACTGTTTTTT | CAISESPATNEKLFF
TRBJ2-2 | NA | NA | TRBV20-1 | TGCAGTGCTCGAGGACCGGAGGGGATCGGGGAGCTGTTTTTT | CSARGPEGIGELFF
TRBJ2-5 | many | NA | TRBV19 | TGTGCCAGCGGCAGGGTTCAAGAGACCCAGTACTTC | CASGRVQETQYF
TRBJ2-7 | few | NA | TRBV7-2 | TGTGCCAGCAGCTTTGCAGACCTCTACGAGCAGTACTTC | CASSFADLYEQYF
TRBJ1-5 | many | NA | TRBV7-2 | TGTGCCAGCAGCTTAGTACGGGAGAGGGGTCAGCCCCAGCATTTT | CASSLVRERGQPQHF
TRBJ1-3 | many | NA | TRBV6-6 | TGTGCCAGCAGTTACTCCGGTCGCGGGTCTGGAAACACCATATATTTT | CASSYSGRGSGNTIYF
TRBJ1-1 | NA | TRBD1 | TRBV29-1 | TGCAGCGTTGACCGGACAGGGACGGGAACTGAAGCTTTCTTT | CSVDRTGTGTEAFF
TRBJ1-1 | NA | NA | TRBV15 | TGTGCCACCAGCAGACAGCCGACGGTGAACACTGAAGCTTTCTTT | CATSRQPTVNTEAFF
TRBJ2-1 | many | NA | TRBV7-2 | TGTGCCAGCAGCTTAGAATGGCGGGGCTCCAATGAGCAGTTCTTC | CASSLEWRGSNEQFF
TRBJ1-1 | few | NA | TRBV19 | TGTGCCAGTAGTACAGCCATGGTGAGTACTGAAGCTTTCTTT | CASSTAMVSTEAFF
TRBJ2-6 | many | NA | TRBV12-3/TRBV12-4 | TGTGCCAGCAGTCCCGGACTCTCTGGGGCCAACGTCCTGACTTTC | CASSPGLSGANVLTF
TRBJ2-7 | many | TRBD2 | TRBV7-2 | TGTGCCAGCAGCTTAGTCCCCGGCGGGGCGGGAGGGAACTACGAGCAGTACTTC | CASSLVPGGAGGNYEQYF
TRBJ2-7 | NA | NA | TRBV29-1 | TGCAGCGTCGTGAACGACAGATACGAGCAGTACTTC | CSVVNDRYEQYF
TRBJ2-5 | many | TRBD1 | TRBV7-2 | TGTGCCAGCAGCTTAGAAGGGACAGGGTTGGAGACCCAGTACTTC | CASSLEGTGLETQYF
TRBJ1-1 | many | NA | TRBV5-4 | TGTGCCAGCAGCTACTGGGCAGGACGGGGGAACACTGAAGCTTTCTTT | CASSYWAGRGNTEAFF
TRBJ2-7 | many | NA | TRBV7-8 | TGTGCCAGCAGCCTAATGAACTACGAGCAGTACTTC | CASSLMNYEQYF
TRBJ2-7 | few | TRBD1 | TRBV7-4 | TGTGCCAGCAGCCCGAGTCTACCGGGACAGGGTAGATACGAGCAGTACTTC | CASSPSLPGQGRYEQYF
TRBJ2-5 | many | NA | TRBV7-2 | TGTGCCAGCAGCTTAAGTAGCATCGCACCTCAAGAGACCCAGTACTTC | CASSLSSIAPQETQYF
TRBJ2-2 | few | NA | TRBV2 | TGTGCCAGCAGTGACCGGGGGAAGCTGTTTTTT | CASSDRGKLFF
TRBJ2-7 | few | TRBD2 | TRBV28 | TGTGCCAGCAGTTTTTCAGCGGGAGTAGGGAAGCAGTACTTC | CASSFSAGVGKQYF
TRBJ1-2 | many | TRBD1 | TRBV7-2 | TGTGCCAGCAGCTTCCAAGACGGGACAGGGACTGCCACCTTC | CASSFQDGTGTATF
TRBJ1-1 | many | NA | TRBV20-1 | TGCAGTGCTAGAAGGGGTTTGGGCACTGAAGCTTTCTTT | CSARRGLGTEAFF
TRBJ1-1 | many | NA | TRBV4-3 | TGCGCCAGCAGCCAAGACGGGGCAGGGATGAACACTGAAGCTTTCTTT | CASSQDGAGMNTEAFF
TRBJ1-2 | many | NA | TRBV7-2 | TGTGCCAGCAGCCTAGACAGATTTCAGGGTGGCTACACCTTC | CASSLDRFQGGYTF
TRBJ1-2 | many | NA | TRBV7-2 | TGTGCCAGCACCAATACTCCGGGGGGATACTACTATGGCTACACCTTC | CASTNTPGGYYYGYTF
TRBJ1-4 | many | NA | TRBV7-2 | TGTGCCAGCAGCTTAGTGCCAGAACCAACTAATGAAAAACTGTTTTTT | CASSLVPEPTNEKLFF
TRBJ2-1 | NA | TRBD2 | TRBV6-2/TRBV6-3 | TGTGCCATCCAGCGGGGGGGTGTGTATGAGCAGTTCTTC | CAIQRGGVYEQFF
TRBJ2-3 | NA | NA | TRBV20-1 | TGCAGTGCTAGATTCCCGGGGGGCCGGGCAGATACGCAGTATTTT | CSARFPGGRADTQYF
TRBJ1-1 | NA | NA | TRBV27 | TGTGTCAGCAGTTTAGTTCTGGGAGTCGGGGCTGAAGCTTTCTTT | CVSSLVLGVGAEAFF
TRBJ1-1 | NA | NA | TRBV3-1 | TGTGCCAGCAGCCCCCCGTTGAGGAACACTGAAGCTTTCTTT | CASSPPLRNTEAFF
TRBJ2-2 | NA | NA | TRBV6-2/TRBV6-3 | TGTGCCAGCAGTTACCAGACAGCGAACACCGGGGAGCTGTTTTTT | CASSYQTANTGELFF
TRBJ2-1 | few | TRBD2 | TRBV10-3 | TGTGCCATTACGCGGGGGGCTGGGATTGAGCAGTTCTTC | CAITRGAGIEQFF
TRBJ1-2 | few | NA | TRBV15 | TGTGCCACCAGCGACGGGTCATCTAACTATGGCTACACCTTC | CATSDGSSNYGYTF
TRBJ1-3 | many | TRBD1 | TRBV2 | TGTGCCAGCACCTTGGAGGGCAGGGGGCTGGCTGGAAACACCATATATTTT | CASTLEGRGLAGNTIYF
TRBJ2-1 | many | NA | TRBV7-2 | TGTGCCAGCAGCCTGCCCGTTCCAAACTACAATGAGCAGTTCTTC | CASSLPVPNYNEQFF
TRBJ2-1 | many | NA | TRBV7-2 | TGTGCCAGCAGCTTAGAACACAGGGATAATGAGCAGTTCTTC | CASSLEHRDNEQFF
TRBJ2-3 | many | NA | TRBV20-1 | TGCAGTGCTGTCCAGGGGCTGGCAGATACGCAGTATTTT | CSAVQGLADTQYF
TRBJ2-1 | many | TRBD1 | TRBV7-2 | TGTGCCAGCAGCTCAGAACGCACAGGGAACAGGGGTTACTACAATGAGCAGTTCTTC | CASSSERTGNRGYYNEQFF
TRBJ2-1 | many | TRBD2 | TRBV6-1 | TGTGCCAGCAGCATTAGCGGGAGGGCCGGCGATGAGCAGTTCTTC | CASSISGRAGDEQFF
TRBJ1-5 | few | NA | TRBV6-6 | TGTGCCAGCAGTTACTCGGGGAGGAATCAGCCCCAGCATTTT | CASSYSGRNQPQHF
TRBJ2-1 | many | TRBD2 | TRBV12-3/TRBV12-4 | TGTGCCAGCACCGAAGCGGGGTTCTGGCATGAGCAGTTCTTC | CASTEAGFWHEQFF
TRBJ2-3 | many | TRBD2 | TRBV7-9 | TGTGCCAGCAGCTTTCTGCGGGGGGGTACAGATACGCAGTATTTT | CASSFLRGGTDTQYF
TRBJ1-5 | few | TRBD1 | TRBV19 | TGTGCCAGTAGTATATATCCGACAGGGAATCAGCCCCAGCATTTT | CASSIYPTGNQPQHF
TRBJ2-5 | NA | TRBD1 | TRBV25-1 | TGTGCCAGCAGCGGATTGGGGACAGAGGAGACCCAGTACTTC | CASSGLGTEETQYF
TRBJ2-1 | NA | NA | TRBV6-6 | TGTGCCAGCAGTTACTCAGGGGACGCTATCTTC | CASSYSGDAIF
TRBJ1-1 | NA | NA | TRBV2 | TGTGCCAGCAACTCTTTAGGGACGAACACTGAAGCTTTCTTT | CASNSLGTNTEAFF